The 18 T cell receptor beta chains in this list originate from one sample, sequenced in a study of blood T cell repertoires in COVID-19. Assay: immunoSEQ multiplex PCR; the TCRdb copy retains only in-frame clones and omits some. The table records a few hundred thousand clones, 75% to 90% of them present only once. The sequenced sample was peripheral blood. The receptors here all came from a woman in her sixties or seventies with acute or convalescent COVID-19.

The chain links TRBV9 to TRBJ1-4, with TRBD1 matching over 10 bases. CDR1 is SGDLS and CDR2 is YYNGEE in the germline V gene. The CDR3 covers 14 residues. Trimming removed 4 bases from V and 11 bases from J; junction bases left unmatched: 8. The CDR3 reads CASSLGQGEEKLFF. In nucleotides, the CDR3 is TGTGCCAGCAGCCTCGGACAGGGGGAAGAGAAACTGTTTTTT.

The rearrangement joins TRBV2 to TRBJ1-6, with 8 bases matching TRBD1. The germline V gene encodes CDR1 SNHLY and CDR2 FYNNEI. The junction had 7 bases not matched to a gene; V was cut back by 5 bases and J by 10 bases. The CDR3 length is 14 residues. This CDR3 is CASSLDRGSSPLHF. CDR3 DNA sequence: TGTGCCAGCAGTCTAGACAGGGGAAGCTCACCCCTCCACTTT.

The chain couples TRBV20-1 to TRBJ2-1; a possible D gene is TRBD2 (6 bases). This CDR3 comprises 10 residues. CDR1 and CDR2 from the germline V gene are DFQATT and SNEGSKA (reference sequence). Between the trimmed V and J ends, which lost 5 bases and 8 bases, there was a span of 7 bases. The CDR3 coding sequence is TGCAGTGCTTGGGGGGATGAGCAGTTCTTC. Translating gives CSAWGDEQFF.

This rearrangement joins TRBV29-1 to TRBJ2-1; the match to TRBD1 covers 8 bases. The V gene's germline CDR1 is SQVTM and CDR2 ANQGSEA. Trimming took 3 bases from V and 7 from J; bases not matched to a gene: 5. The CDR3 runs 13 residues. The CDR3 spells CSVDGDRGNEQFF. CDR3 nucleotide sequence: TGCAGCGTTGATGGCGACAGGGGTAATGAGCAGTTCTTC.

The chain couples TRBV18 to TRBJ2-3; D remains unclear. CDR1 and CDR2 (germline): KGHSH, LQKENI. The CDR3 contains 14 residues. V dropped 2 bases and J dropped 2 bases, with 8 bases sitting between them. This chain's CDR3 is CASSPGQNTDTQYF. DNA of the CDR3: TGTGCCAGCTCACCAGGGCAGAACACAGATACGCAGTATTTT.

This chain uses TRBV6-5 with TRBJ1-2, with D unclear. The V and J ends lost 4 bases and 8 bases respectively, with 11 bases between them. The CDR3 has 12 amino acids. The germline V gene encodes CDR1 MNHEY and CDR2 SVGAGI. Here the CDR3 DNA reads TGTGCCAGCAGTTCCACTAGTGAGGGCTACACCTTC. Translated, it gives CASSSTSEGYTF.

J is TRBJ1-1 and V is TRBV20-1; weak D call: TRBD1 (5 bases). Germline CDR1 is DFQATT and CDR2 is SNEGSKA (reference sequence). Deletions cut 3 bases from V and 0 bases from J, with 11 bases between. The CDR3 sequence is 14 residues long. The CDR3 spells CSASYQGMNTEAFF. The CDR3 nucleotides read TGCAGTGCTAGTTATCAGGGAATGAACACTGAAGCTTTCTTT.

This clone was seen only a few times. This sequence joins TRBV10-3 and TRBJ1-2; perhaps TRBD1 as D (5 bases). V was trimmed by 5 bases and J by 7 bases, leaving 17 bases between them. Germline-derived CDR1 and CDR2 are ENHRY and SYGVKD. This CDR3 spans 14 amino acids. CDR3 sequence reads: CAISPSGADTGYTF. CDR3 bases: TGTGCCATCAGTCCCTCCGGCGCGGACACTGGCTACACCTTC.

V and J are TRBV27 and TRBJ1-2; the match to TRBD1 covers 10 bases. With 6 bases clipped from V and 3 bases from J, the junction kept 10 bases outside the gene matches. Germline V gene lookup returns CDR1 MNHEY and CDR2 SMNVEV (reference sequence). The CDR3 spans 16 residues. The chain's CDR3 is CASSSRGQGRHYGYTF. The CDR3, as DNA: TGTGCCAGCAGCTCGAGGGGACAGGGGCGCCACTATGGCTACACCTTC.

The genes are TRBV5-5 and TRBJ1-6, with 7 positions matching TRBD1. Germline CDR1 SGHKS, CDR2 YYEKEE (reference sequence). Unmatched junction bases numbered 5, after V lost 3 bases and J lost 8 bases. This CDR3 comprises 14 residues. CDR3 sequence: CASSSAGGDSPLHF. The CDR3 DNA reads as TGTGCCAGCAGCTCGGCAGGGGGTGATTCACCCCTCCACTTT.

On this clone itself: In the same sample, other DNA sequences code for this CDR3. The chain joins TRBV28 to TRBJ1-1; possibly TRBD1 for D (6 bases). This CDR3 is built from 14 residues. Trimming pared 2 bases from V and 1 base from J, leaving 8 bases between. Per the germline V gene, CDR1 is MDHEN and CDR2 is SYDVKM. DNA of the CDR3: TGTGCCAGCAGTTTAGGGGGCGGGAACACTGAAGCTTTCTTT. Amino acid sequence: CASSLGGGNTEAFF.

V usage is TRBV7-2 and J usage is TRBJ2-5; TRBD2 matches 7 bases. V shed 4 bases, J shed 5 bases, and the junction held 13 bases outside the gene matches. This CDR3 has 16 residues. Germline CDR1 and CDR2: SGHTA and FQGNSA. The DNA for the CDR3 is TGTGCCAGCAGCTGGTTGTCTACGGGGGGTGGCGAGACCCAGTACTTC. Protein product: CASSWLSTGGGETQYF.

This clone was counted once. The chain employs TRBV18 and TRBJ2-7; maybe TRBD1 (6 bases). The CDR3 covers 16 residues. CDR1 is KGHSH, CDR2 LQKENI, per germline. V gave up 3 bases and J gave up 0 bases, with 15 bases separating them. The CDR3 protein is CASSPIQGRSSYEQYF. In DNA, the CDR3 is TGTGCCAGCTCACCTATACAGGGTAGGAGCTCCTACGAGCAGTACTTC.

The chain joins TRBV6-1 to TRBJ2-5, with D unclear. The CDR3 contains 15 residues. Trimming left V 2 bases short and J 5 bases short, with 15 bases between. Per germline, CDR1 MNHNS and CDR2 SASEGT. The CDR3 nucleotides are TGTGCCAGCAGTGAAACCCCCGCAAACCGGGAGACCCAGTACTTC. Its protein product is CASSETPANRETQYF.

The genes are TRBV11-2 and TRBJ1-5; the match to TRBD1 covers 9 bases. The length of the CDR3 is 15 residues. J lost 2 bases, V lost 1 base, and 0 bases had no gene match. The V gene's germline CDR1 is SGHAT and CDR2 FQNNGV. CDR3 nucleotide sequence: TGTGCCAGCAGCTTAGGGACAGGGGGCAATCAGCCCCAGCATTTT. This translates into CASSLGTGGNQPQHF.

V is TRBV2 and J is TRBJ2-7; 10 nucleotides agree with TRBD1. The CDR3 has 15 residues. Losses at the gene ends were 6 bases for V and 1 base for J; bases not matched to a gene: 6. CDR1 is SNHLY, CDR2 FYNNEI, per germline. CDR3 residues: CASRRTGGSSYEQYF. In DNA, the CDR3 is TGTGCCAGCAGGCGGACAGGGGGGTCTTCCTACGAGCAGTACTTC.

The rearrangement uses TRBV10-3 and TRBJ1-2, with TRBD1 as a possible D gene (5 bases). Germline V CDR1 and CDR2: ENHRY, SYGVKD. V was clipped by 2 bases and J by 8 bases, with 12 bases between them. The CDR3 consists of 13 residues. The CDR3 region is CAISEHQGIGYTF. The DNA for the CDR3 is TGTGCCATCAGTGAGCACCAGGGCATCGGCTACACCTTC.

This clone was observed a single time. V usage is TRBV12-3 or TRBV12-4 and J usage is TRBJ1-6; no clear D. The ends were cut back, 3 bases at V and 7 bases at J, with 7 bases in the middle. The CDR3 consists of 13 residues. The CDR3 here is CASSFGVNSPLHF. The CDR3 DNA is TGTGCCAGCAGTTTCGGGGTGAATTCACCCCTCCACTTT.